A selection of T cell receptor beta chains follows, all from one sample in a study of vaccination effects on CD4 cells after COVID-19. Clones were sequenced by immunoSEQ multiplex PCR, and TCRdb holds only the in-frame ones, with some missing. The sample yields about 41,000 clones, 77% seen once. For these TCRs, the target antigens are not known. This specimen was CD4+ T cells from PBMCs cultured with HCoV-NL63 spike peptides, taken before COVID-19 vaccination. The receptors were gathered from a human donor who received a COVID-19 vaccine. Each CDR3 is given with its conserved first and last residue. A D gene is named only where the DNA matches it firmly. Rows may omit the clone size; those that give it use once, few, many or a size class.

size: -
D: -
J: TRBJ1-3
V: TRBV2
DNA: TGTGCCAGCAGTGCTATGGAAGGCTCTGGAAACACCATATATTTT
CDR3: CASSAMEGSGNTIYF

size: -
D: -
J: TRBJ1-2
V: TRBV5-6
DNA: TGTGCCAGCAGCCCAAGTGGACAGCCCTATGGCTACACCTTC
CDR3: CASSPSGQPYGYTF

size: -
D: TRBD1
J: TRBJ2-5
V: TRBV20-1
DNA: TGCAGTGCTAGTGTTTTGGGGACAGGGATTCGCGAGACCCAGTACTTC
CDR3: CSASVLGTGIRETQYF

size: -
D: TRBD1
J: TRBJ1-1
V: TRBV6-5
DNA: TGTGCCAGCGCCAGGGGACAGGGGAACACTGAAGCTTTCTTT
CDR3: CASARGQGNTEAFF

size: once
D: -
J: TRBJ1-1
V: TRBV3-1/TRBV3-2
DNA: TGTGCCAGCAGCCAAGCTAGAGCCCTAGCCACTGAAGCTTTCTTT
CDR3: CASSQARALATEAFF

size: -
D: -
J: TRBJ1-2
V: TRBV28
DNA: TGTGCCAGCAGTCTTACAGGGTCATTAGGTTATGGCTACACCTTC
CDR3: CASSLTGSLGYGYTF

size: few
D: -
J: TRBJ1-3
V: TRBV18
DNA: TGTGCCAGCGCTGTCGGTACTGGAAACACCATATATTTT
CDR3: CASAVGTGNTIYF

size: -
D: -
J: TRBJ2-3
V: TRBV5-1
DNA: TGCGCCAGCAGCTTGGGCGGGCGCACAGATACGCAGTATTTT
CDR3: CASSLGGRTDTQYF

size: few
D: -
J: TRBJ1-1
V: TRBV5-1
DNA: TGCGCCAGCAGCCCGGGACGGGCGAACACTGAAGCTTTCTTT
CDR3: CASSPGRANTEAFF

size: -
D: TRBD2
J: TRBJ2-3
V: TRBV28
DNA: TGTGCCAGCAGTTTACGGGCGGGGGGGTCCTCTAGCACAGATACGCAGTATTTT
CDR3: CASSLRAGGSSSTDTQYF

size: -
D: -
J: TRBJ2-6
V: TRBV21-1
DNA: TGTGCCAGCAGCAAAGGGGCGGGGGGGCCTGGGGCCAACGTCCTGACTTTC
CDR3: CASSKGAGGPGANVLTF

size: -
D: TRBD1
J: TRBJ1-2
V: TRBV5-5
DNA: TGTGCCAGCAGCTTGTCGCTGACAGGGGATGGCTACACCTTC
CDR3: CASSLSLTGDGYTF

size: -
D: -
J: TRBJ2-3
V: TRBV5-1
DNA: TGCGCCAGCAGCTTGCGCCATTCTAGCACAGATACGCAGTATTTT
CDR3: CASSLRHSSTDTQYF

size: -
D: -
J: TRBJ2-5
V: TRBV24-1
DNA: TGTGCCACCAGTGGTAGTTGGACAGAACAAGAGACCCAGTACTTC
CDR3: CATSGSWTEQETQYF

size: -
D: -
J: TRBJ2-6
V: TRBV6-5
DNA: TGTGCCAGCAGTTACGAAGGGTCTGGGGCCAACGTCCTGACTTTC
CDR3: CASSYEGSGANVLTF

size: -
D: -
J: TRBJ2-5
V: TRBV2
DNA: TGTGCCAGCAGAGAAAGACAGATCCAAGAGACCCAGTACTTC
CDR3: CASRERQIQETQYF

size: -
D: -
J: TRBJ2-2
V: TRBV2
DNA: TGTGCCAGCAAGAGTGTAAGGCAGGGCACCGGGGAGCTGTTTTTT
CDR3: CASKSVRQGTGELFF

size: -
D: TRBD2
J: TRBJ2-1
V: TRBV9
DNA: TGTGCCAGCAGCGCCGGGGGGGCGAACGGTAATGAGCAGTTCTTC
CDR3: CASSAGGANGNEQFF

size: -
D: -
J: TRBJ2-3
V: TRBV2
DNA: TGTGCCAGCACTTGGGTCGGTGGAGATACGCAGTATTTT
CDR3: CASTWVGGDTQYF